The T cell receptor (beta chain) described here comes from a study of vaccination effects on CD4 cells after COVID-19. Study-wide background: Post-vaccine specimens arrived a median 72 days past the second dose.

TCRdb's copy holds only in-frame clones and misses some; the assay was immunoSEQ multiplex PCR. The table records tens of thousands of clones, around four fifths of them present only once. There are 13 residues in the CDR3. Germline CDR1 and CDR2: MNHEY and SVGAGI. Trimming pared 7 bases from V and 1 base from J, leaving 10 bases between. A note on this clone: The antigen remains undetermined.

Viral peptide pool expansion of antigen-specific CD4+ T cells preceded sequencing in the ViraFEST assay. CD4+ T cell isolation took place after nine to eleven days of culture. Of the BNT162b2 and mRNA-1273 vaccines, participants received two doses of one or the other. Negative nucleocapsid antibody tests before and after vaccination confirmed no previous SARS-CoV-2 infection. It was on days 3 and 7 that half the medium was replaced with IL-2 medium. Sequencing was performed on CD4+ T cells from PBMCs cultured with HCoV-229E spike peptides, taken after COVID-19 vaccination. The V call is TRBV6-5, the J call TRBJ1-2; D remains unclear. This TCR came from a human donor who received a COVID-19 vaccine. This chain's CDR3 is CASTALGNYGYTF. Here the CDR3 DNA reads TGTGCCAGCACCGCTCTGGGTAACTATGGCTACACCTTC.